The 22 T cell receptor beta chains below come from one sample, sequenced in a study of cytomegalovirus exposure and HLA in healthy donors. Primers included in the PCR were 60 Vbeta and 13 Jbeta primers. Sequencing was performed with immunoSEQ multiplex PCR; in TCRdb, only in-frame clones are kept and a portion is missing. The sample has about 150,000 clones, approximately 73% seen once; the top ten hold over 9.5%. Source material: PBMCs. These receptors were collected from a man aged 30-40 years in good health and CMV-seropositive.

This rearrangement joins TRBV4-1 to TRBJ2-7, with D unclear. Per the germline V gene, CDR1 is MGHRA and CDR2 is YSYEKL. Between the trimmed V and J ends, which lost 4 bases and 2 bases, there was a span of 15 bases. The CDR3 extends over 15 amino acids. The CDR3 protein is CASSLVEATTYEQYF. The CDR3 coding sequence is TGCGCCAGCAGCCTCGTGGAAGCGACCACCTACGAGCAGTACTTC.

The V and J genes are TRBV5-1 and TRBJ2-3; D possibly corresponds to TRBD2 (6 bases). The germline V gene encodes CDR1 SGHRS and CDR2 YFSETQ. V was pared by 5 bases and J by 3 bases, with 13 bases between. The CDR3 contains 14 residues. The CDR3 DNA reads as TGCGCCAGCAGTAGGGCGGGATTTACAGATACGCAGTATTTT. Translating gives CASSRAGFTDTQYF.

The rearrangement uses TRBV19 and TRBJ2-5; tentative D call: TRBD2 (6 bases). Germline V gene data show CDR1 as LNHDA and CDR2 as SQIVND (reference sequence). Trimming cost V 3 bases and J 1 base, with 12 bases left between them. This CDR3 contains 15 residues. The CDR3 sequence is CASSIRIGGQETQYF. As DNA, the CDR3 is TGTGCCAGTAGTATTCGGATCGGGGGCCAAGAGACCCAGTACTTC.

The CDR3 region is CASKQRTSGIRDEQFF. The CDR3 DNA reads as TGTGCCAGCAAACAGCGGACTAGCGGGATACGCGATGAGCAGTTCTTC. The V and J genes are TRBV27 and TRBJ2-1, with 12 bases lining up with TRBD2. J gave up 8 bases and V 7 bases, and 12 bases lay outside the gene matches. Germline V gene sequence: CDR1 MNHEY, CDR2 SMNVEV (reference sequence). The CDR3 consists of 16 residues.

This clone has just a few counts. The junction and the germline gene differ at one end; a read error may be behind it. Here the CDR3 DNA reads TGCAGTGCTTCCCGAAGAGGGCACAACTTT. This sequence encodes CSASRRGHNF. This sequence joins TRBV20-1 and TRBJ1-1; D call uncertain. The CDR3 loop spans 10 amino acids. Germline V gene data show CDR1 as DFQATT and CDR2 as SNEGSKA (reference sequence).

The CDR3 region is CASIPAGEYEKLFF. CDR3 nucleotide sequence: TGTGCCAGCATTCCGGCAGGGGAGTATGAAAAACTGTTTTTT. The J gene is TRBJ1-4, the V gene TRBV28, with TRBD1 as a possible D gene (6 bases). V gave up 7 bases and J gave up 6 bases, with 15 bases separating them. The CDR3 is 14 amino acids. Germline V lookup: CDR1 MDHEN, CDR2 SYDVKM.

V is TRBV27 and J is TRBJ2-5; TRBD2 agrees at 8 bases. V lost 5 bases to trimming and J lost 7 bases; unmatched junction nucleotides: 9. CDR3 size: 14 residues. The V gene's germline CDR1 is MNHEY and CDR2 SMNVEV (reference sequence). CDR3: CASSPTGGIGTQYF. In DNA form, the CDR3 reads TGTGCCAGCAGTCCAACGGGGGGGATCGGGACCCAGTACTTC.

V and J are TRBV5-4 and TRBJ2-2, with 9 positions matching TRBD2. V gave up 1 base and J gave up 5 bases; unmatched junction bases: 6. Germline V gene sequence: CDR1 SGHNT, CDR2 YYREEE (reference sequence). The CDR3 covers 16 residues. As DNA, the CDR3 is TGTGCCAGCAGCTTGACGCTAGCGGGAAATACCGGGGAGCTGTTTTTT. It yields the protein CASSLTLAGNTGELFF.

This clone appeared once. The rearrangement uses TRBV7-2 and TRBJ1-1, with D possibly matching TRBD1 (6 bases). The CDR3 is made up of 14 amino acids. CDR1 is SGHTA and CDR2 is FQGNSA in the germline V gene. Trimming took 3 bases from V and 0 from J, leaving 8 bases between them. The CDR3 protein is CASSFGQLNTEAFF. CDR3 sequence (DNA): TGTGCCAGCAGCTTTGGACAGTTGAACACTGAAGCTTTCTTT.

This clone was counted only a few times. CDR3 region: CASSVGTVVRGYTF. CDR3 in DNA: TGTGCCAGCAGCGTAGGCACGGTAGTTCGTGGCTACACCTTC. The genes are TRBV9 and TRBJ1-2; no clear D. Per the germline V gene, CDR1 is SGDLS and CDR2 is YYNGEE. This CDR3 comprises 14 residues. V lost 0 bases and J lost 7, with 13 bases in between.

This clone was counted between two and nine times. This chain joins TRBV4-1 and TRBJ2-4; D is possibly TRBD1 (6 bases). Trimming cost V 0 bases and J 9 bases, with 12 bases left between them. This CDR3 has 14 amino acids. Germline CDR1 reads MGHRA; CDR2 reads YSYEKL. In DNA form, the CDR3 reads TGCGCCAGCAGCCAAGAATCAGGGGCAGTCATTCAGTACTTC. Its protein is CASSQESGAVIQYF.

The sample holds one count of this clone. This chain connects TRBV9 to TRBJ2-2; no firm D call. V lost 1 base and J lost 6, with 4 bases in between. Looked up from germline, CDR1 is SGDLS and CDR2 is YYNGEE. The CDR3 runs to 12 residues. In DNA form, the CDR3 reads TGTGCCAGCAGCGTATTCGCCGGGGAGCTGTTTTTT. It is translated as CASSVFAGELFF.

This clone was seen a single time. The rearrangement uses TRBV2 and TRBJ2-1, with 7 nucleotides matching TRBD2. Germline CDR1 SNHLY, CDR2 FYNNEI. Trimming at V came to 6 bases and at J to 8 bases, leaving 10 bases not matched to a gene. The CDR3 runs 14 residues. In DNA, the CDR3 is TGTGCCAGCAGCGATACTAGCGTGGTTTATGAGCAGTTCTTC. Translation gives CASSDTSVVYEQFF.

This rearrangement joins TRBV5-1 to TRBJ2-5; D may be TRBD2 (8 bases). The end of the DNA fits TRBJ2-7 better, so the J call may be wrong. The V gene's germline CDR1 is SGHRS and CDR2 YFSETQ. CDR3 length: 14 amino acids. This CDR3 reads CASSLGTAGDEQYF. Here the CDR3 DNA reads TGCGCCAGCAGCCTAGGGACAGCGGGGGACGAGCAGTACTTC.

The table lists this clone with a count of one. This chain joins TRBV9 and TRBJ2-1; 8 nucleotides match TRBD2. With V trimmed by 2 bases and J by 6 bases, 1 base remained unmatched. Looked up from germline, CDR1 is SGDLS and CDR2 is YYNGEE. The CDR3 is 13 amino acids. CDR3 region: CASSVGTSNEQFF. Here the CDR3 DNA reads TGTGCCAGCAGCGTCGGGACTAGCAATGAGCAGTTCTTC.

The chain uses TRBV11-2 and TRBJ2-1; weak D call: TRBD1 (5 bases). The CDR3 consists of 15 residues. CDR1 is SGHAT and CDR2 is FQNNGV in the germline V gene. V lost 3 bases and J 3 bases, leaving 12 bases between the germline ends. For the CDR3, the DNA is TGTGCCAGCAGCTTGATGACAGACTTCTACAATGAGCAGTTCTTC. It is translated as CASSLMTDFYNEQFF. Complete variable domain (other parts from reference TRBV11-2 and TRBJ2-1): EAGVAQSPRYKIIEKRQSVAFWCNPISGHATLYWYQQILGQGPKLLIQFQNNGVVDDSQLPKDRFSAERLKGVDSTLKIQPAKLEDSAVYLCASSLMTDFYNEQFFGPGTRLTVL.

This chain links TRBV29-1 with TRBJ1-1; unclear D gene. This CDR3 is 14 amino acids long. The germline gives CDR1 SQVTM, CDR2 ANQGSEA. V lost 6 bases to trimming and J lost 1 base, with 15 bases between them. The CDR3 here is CSVQLRLANTEAFF. The CDR3 DNA is TGCAGCGTCCAACTCAGGTTGGCGAACACTGAAGCTTTCTTT.

In DNA, the CDR3 is TGCGCCAGCAGCCCCCTAGCGGGAACCGGAAACACCATATATTTT. It translates to CASSPLAGTGNTIYF. This chain joins TRBV4-1 and TRBJ1-3; D is unresolved. V lost 4 bases to trimming and J lost 4 bases, with 14 bases between them. The CDR3 length is 15 residues. CDR1 and CDR2 from the germline V gene are MGHRA and YSYEKL.

This clone was counted between two and nine times. The CDR3 loop is CASGAFMNTEAFF. For the CDR3, the DNA is TGTGCCAGCGGGGCTTTCATGAACACTGAAGCTTTCTTT. This chain links TRBV6-5 with TRBJ1-1, with D perhaps TRBD1 (5 bases). Germline values: CDR1 MNHEY, CDR2 SVGAGI. V lost 8 bases, J lost 0 bases, and 10 bases lay in between. CDR3 length: 13 amino acids.

This chain connects TRBV27 to TRBJ1-6; TRBD1 is a possible D gene (5 bases). The V gene lost 3 bases and the J gene lost 6 bases, with 6 bases spanning the gap. Germline V lookup: CDR1 MNHEY, CDR2 SMNVEV (reference sequence). CDR3 length equals 13 residues. The CDR3 coding sequence is TGTGCCAGCAGTTTCCAGGGTAATTCACCCCTCCACTTT. Protein sequence: CASSFQGNSPLHF.

The chain recombines TRBV12-5 with TRBJ2-5, with 9 bases fitting TRBD2. Germline values: CDR1 LGHNT, CDR2 FRNRAP. V was clipped by 7 bases and J by 0 bases; unmatched bases: 6. The CDR3 runs 15 residues. The CDR3 is CASAETSGYQETQYF. The DNA of the CDR3 is TGTGCTAGTGCCGAGACTAGCGGATACCAAGAGACCCAGTACTTC.

This clone appeared a few times. V gene TRBV5-3 combines with J gene TRBJ2-5; D is unclear. TRBV5-3 is assigned to the ORF class and has an uncertain function. The CDR3 contains 15 residues. V lost 0 bases and J 2 bases, leaving 11 bases between the germline ends. This chain's CDR3 is CARSLAVATQETQYF. The CDR3 DNA follows: TGTGCCAGAAGCTTGGCGGTTGCGACACAAGAGACCCAGTACTTC.